This passage covers 23 T cell receptor beta chains from one sample sequenced in a study of response to subunit inactivated influenza vaccine. TCRdb re-called the RT-PCR reads through MiXCR, storing one row per CDR3 protein. The sample yields hundreds of thousands of distinct CDR3 sequences, about 20% seen once. The source was PBMCs from blood, collected about 20 months after vaccination. These receptors all stem from a man aged 45-69 years who received an inactivated influenza vaccine.

J is TRBJ2-7 and V is TRBV21-1; the table calls TRBD2, which could not be checked here. TRBV21-1 is tagged as a pseudogene. The length of the CDR3 is 9 residues. The CDR3, as DNA: TGTGCCAGCAGCCCCCGAGGGAACTTC. Residues: CASSPRGNF.

This clonotype was found a few times. The V gene is TRBV12-3 or TRBV12-4, the J gene TRBJ2-1; 7 bases are shared with TRBD2. The CDR3 covers 16 residues. Trimming took 4 bases from V and 2 from J; bases not matched to a gene: 8. CDR3 amino acids: CASSSYGRTAYNEQFF. The DNA of the CDR3 is TGTGCCAGCAGTTCTTACGGGAGGACCGCCTACAATGAGCAGTTCTTC.

The chain recombines TRBV5-5 with TRBJ1-5, with 8 bases that match TRBD1. Germline loops: CDR1 SGHKS, CDR2 YYEKEE (reference sequence). This CDR3 has 16 residues. V lost 4 bases, J lost 3 bases, and 9 bases stayed unmatched. The CDR3 nucleotides are TGTGCCAGCAGCCCAGACAGGGGTTCCGACAATCAGCCCCAGCATTTT. As protein: CASSPDRGSDNQPQHF. Supplemented by reference TRBV5-5 and TRBJ1-5, the full variable domain reads DAGVTQSPTHLIKTRGQQVTLRCSPISGHKSVSWYQQVLGQGPQFIFQYYEKEERGRGNFPDRFSARQFPNYSSELNVNALLLGDSALYLCASSPDRGSDNQPQHFGDGTRLSIL.

This clonotype was observed a few times. V and J are TRBV4-1 and TRBJ2-2; 7 bases are shared with TRBD1. V was clipped by 4 bases and J by 3 bases; unmatched bases: 14. The CDR3 is 18 residues long. The germline V gene has CDR1 MGHRA and CDR2 YSYEKL. CDR3 amino acids: CASSPVYADRDHTGELFF. The CDR3 DNA sequence: TGCGCCAGCAGCCCAGTATACGCCGACAGGGACCACACCGGGGAGCTGTTTTTT.

This clonotype was counted between two and nine times. V is TRBV10-3 and J is TRBJ1-1, with 11 bases identical to TRBD1. Trimming at V came to 5 bases and at J to 5 bases, leaving 4 bases not matched to a gene. Germline V gene sequence: CDR1 ENHRY, CDR2 SYGVKD. The CDR3 runs 14 residues. The CDR3 bases are TGTGCCATCAGTACGGGACAGGGGGGGACTGAAGCTTTCTTT. This encodes CAISTGQGGTEAFF.

In DNA, the CDR3 is TGCAGTGCTAGAGAAGGGGGGTACCTTTCTATGAACACTGAAGCTTTCTTT. Its translation: CSAREGGYLSMNTEAFF. V and J are TRBV20-1 and TRBJ1-1; D is perhaps TRBD1 (6 bases). Trimming stripped 0 bases from V and 0 bases from J, with 17 bases between. This CDR3 is built from 17 residues. Germline assignment: CDR1 DFQATT and CDR2 SNEGSKA (reference sequence).

V and J are TRBV6-1 and TRBJ1-5; D is possibly TRBD1 (6 bases). Trimming pared 7 bases from V and 11 bases from J, leaving 18 bases between. This CDR3 comprises 13 residues. Germline V gene lookup returns CDR1 MNHNS and CDR2 SASEGT. CDR3 sequence: CASTQGGWETQHF. For the CDR3, the DNA is TGTGCCAGCACCCAAGGGGGGTGGGAAACCCAGCATTTT.

This clonotype occurred a few times. The V call is TRBV20-1, the J call TRBJ2-1, with 7 positions matching TRBD2. There are 17 residues in the CDR3. CDR1 and CDR2 from the germline V gene are DFQATT and SNEGSKA (reference sequence). J gave up 4 bases and V 0 bases, and 12 bases lay outside the gene matches. As DNA, the CDR3 is TGCAGTGCTAGAGATCGCCGGGCGAGCGGGGTTTACAATGAGCAGTTCTTC. This sequence encodes CSARDRRASGVYNEQFF.

V gene TRBV12-3 or TRBV12-4 combines with J gene TRBJ1-1; D possibly corresponds to TRBD1 (5 bases). The CDR3 spans 16 residues. Trimming took 3 bases from V and 1 from J, leaving 15 bases between them. The CDR3 region is CASSLEWGRGNTEAFF. CDR3 nucleotide sequence: TGTGCCAGCAGTTTGGAGTGGGGCCGTGGGAACACTGAAGCTTTCTTT.

The chain combines TRBV30 with TRBJ1-4; D may be TRBD1 (6 bases). The CDR3 totals 15 residues. The V end lost 0 bases, the J end lost 4 bases, and 12 bases lay between the germline ends. Germline loops: CDR1 GTSNPN, CDR2 SVGIG (reference sequence). The CDR3 DNA sequence: TGTGCCTGGAGTGTACCGCAGGGGAATAATGAAAAACTGTTTTTT. Translation gives CAWSVPQGNNEKLFF.

Many counts were recorded for this clonotype. At one of its ends the junction is not consistent with the germline gene, which may arise from a read error. The chain recombines TRBV11-3 with TRBJ1-2; tentative D call: TRBD1 (6 bases). This CDR3 spans 12 amino acids. Germline V gene lookup returns CDR1 SGHNT and CDR2 YENEEA. DNA of the CDR3: TGTGCCAGCAGCTTCGGTTCTGGGGGGCCACACTTC. Its translation is CASSFGSGGPHF.

This clonotype has a single count. V and J are TRBV4-1 and TRBJ1-4; 9 bases align to TRBD1. Germline trimming cut 3 bases from V and 5 bases from J; bases unmatched to any gene: 7. The CDR3 runs 16 residues. The germline CDR1 and CDR2 sequences are MGHRA and YSYEKL. The CDR3 spells CASSHGQGRTNEKLFF. DNA of the CDR3: TGCGCCAGCAGCCACGGACAGGGGCGGACCAATGAAAAACTGTTTTTT.

The rearrangement uses TRBV7-2 and TRBJ1-1; tentatively, D is TRBD1 (5 bases). The CDR3 consists of 15 residues. The germline V gene encodes CDR1 SGHTA and CDR2 FQGNSA. The ends were cut back, 2 bases at V and 4 bases at J, with 14 bases in the middle. The CDR3 DNA reads TGTGCCAGCAGCTTACGTACGCAGGGTAGCACTGAAGCTTTCTTT. Protein product: CASSLRTQGSTEAFF.

There are a few counts of this clonotype. The V call is TRBV7-2, the J call TRBJ1-2, with 9 nucleotides matching TRBD1. Germline trimming cut 1 base from V and 4 bases from J; bases unmatched to any gene: 7. This CDR3 spans 16 amino acids. Germline V gene sequence: CDR1 SGHTA, CDR2 FQGNSA. CDR3 sequence: CASSLGRDRESYGYTF. The CDR3 DNA follows: TGTGCCAGCAGCTTAGGAAGGGACAGGGAGAGCTATGGCTACACCTTC.

This clonotype was counted only a few times. This chain links TRBV4-2 with TRBJ1-4; D may be TRBD1 (5 bases). Germline CDR1 LGHNA, CDR2 YNFKEQ. V was trimmed by 6 bases and J by 6 bases, leaving 11 bases between them. The CDR3 covers 13 residues. The CDR3, as DNA: TGTGCCAGCAGGGGGACGTCCGATGAAAAACTGTTTTTT. It is translated as CASRGTSDEKLFF.

This clonotype was counted a few times. The J gene is TRBJ2-1, the V gene TRBV3-1; TRBD2 agrees at 9 bases. CDR1 and CDR2 (germline): LGHDT, YNNKEL (reference sequence). This CDR3 has 16 amino acids. With V trimmed by 4 bases and J by 4 bases, 8 bases remained unmatched. The DNA of the CDR3 is TGTGCCAGCAGCCCCTTTGGGCTAGCGGGGTACAATGAGCAGTTCTTC. Its translation is CASSPFGLAGYNEQFF.

For the CDR3, the DNA is TGTGCCAGCATCCGTATGAACACTGAAGCTTTCTTT. Translation gives CASIRMNTEAFF. J is TRBJ1-1 and V is TRBV7-9; D is ambiguous. The ends were cut back, 7 bases at V and 0 bases at J, with 6 bases in the middle. The CDR3 sequence is 12 residues long. The germline V gene encodes CDR1 SEHNR and CDR2 FQNEAQ (reference sequence).

Only a few counts were recorded for this clonotype. This sequence joins TRBV29-1 and TRBJ2-2, with 10 bases matching TRBD1. V shed 7 bases and J 6 bases; nucleotides not matched to a gene: 8. Germline V gene sequence: CDR1 SQVTM, CDR2 ANQGSEA. The CDR3 contains 14 residues. In nucleotides, the CDR3 is TGCAGCGGGAGACAGGGGGCGGCATCCGGGGAGCTGTTTTTT. Protein sequence: CSGRQGAASGELFF.

This chain joins TRBV6-1 and TRBJ1-1; 7 bases are shared with TRBD1. V was clipped by 1 base and J by 2 bases; unmatched bases: 7. CDR1 is MNHNS, CDR2 SASEGT, per germline. The CDR3 loop spans 16 amino acids. CDR3 loop: CASSEDPDRVNTEAFF. The CDR3 region has the DNA TGTGCCAGCAGTGAAGACCCAGACAGGGTCAACACTGAAGCTTTCTTT.

Many counts were recorded for this clonotype. The V call is TRBV4-3, the J call TRBJ1-1; D unclear. Germline-derived CDR1 and CDR2 are LGHNA and YSLEER. V lost 0 bases to trimming and J lost 0 bases, with 20 bases between them. CDR3 length equals 19 residues. The CDR3 DNA reads as TGCGCCAGCAGCCAAGATTTCCGGGGTGAGTGGGAGATGAACACTGAAGCTTTCTTT. Translating gives CASSQDFRGEWEMNTEAFF.

The chain is built from TRBV24-1 and TRBJ1-4; tentative D call: TRBD1 (5 bases). Germline V CDR1 and CDR2: KGHDR, SFDVKD. This CDR3 contains 14 residues. Trimming cost V 2 bases and J 7 bases, with 10 bases left between them. DNA for the CDR3: TGTGCCACCAGTGATTCCGGGACGGGTGAAAAACTGTTTTTT. Its translation is CATSDSGTGEKLFF.

This clonotype was counted a few times. The chain carries TRBV10-2 and TRBJ1-5, with 7 positions matching TRBD1. The CDR3 totals 14 residues. Germline CDR1 and CDR2: WSHSY and SAAADI. V lost 3 bases to trimming and J lost 6 bases; unmatched junction nucleotides: 5. CDR3 nucleotide sequence: TGCGCCAGCAGTGATGGCAGGGGGGGTCAGCCCCAGCATTTT. It is translated as CASSDGRGGQPQHF.

This clonotype came up once. This sequence may be a read error, since a much larger clone differs from it by one base. The chain links TRBV5-1 to TRBJ1-1, with no clear D. Trimming removed 0 bases from V and 11 bases from J, with 11 bases in between. This CDR3 is built from 12 residues. Germline assignment: CDR1 SGHRS and CDR2 YFSETQ. CDR3 in amino acids: CASSLDRGVAFF. The CDR3 nucleotides read TGCGCCAGCAGCTTGGATCGGGGAGTTGCTTTCTTT.